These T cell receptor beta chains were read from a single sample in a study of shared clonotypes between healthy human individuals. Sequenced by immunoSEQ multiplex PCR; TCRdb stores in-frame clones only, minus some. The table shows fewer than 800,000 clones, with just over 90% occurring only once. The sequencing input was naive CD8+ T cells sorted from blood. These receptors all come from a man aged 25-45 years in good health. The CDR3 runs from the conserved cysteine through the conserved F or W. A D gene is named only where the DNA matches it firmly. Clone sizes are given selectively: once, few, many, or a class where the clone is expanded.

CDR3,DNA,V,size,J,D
CASSATLAGSRPYEQYF,TGTGCCAGCAGTGCTACTTTGGCGGGGTCTAGGCCTTACGAGCAGTACTTC,TRBV2,.,TRBJ2-7,.
CASSLGLQGSSEAFF,TGCGCCAGCAGCTTGGGGCTACAGGGGAGTTCTGAAGCTTTCTTT,TRBV5-1,once,TRBJ1-1,TRBD1
CASQEGSSGANVLTF,TGTGCCTCCCAGGAAGGAAGCTCTGGGGCCAACGTCCTGACTTTC,TRBV2,.,TRBJ2-6,.
CASSYSNEQFF,TGTGCCAGCAGTTACAGTAATGAGCAGTTCTTC,TRBV6-5,.,TRBJ2-1,.
CASSISAGAAYEQYF,TGTGCCAGTAGTATCTCAGCGGGAGCCGCCTACGAGCAGTACTTC,TRBV19,.,TRBJ2-7,TRBD2
CASSEFRIDGQFF,TGTGCCAGCAGTGAATTCCGGATCGATGGGCAGTTCTTC,TRBV25-1,.,TRBJ2-1,.
CASSPSPGQGVAEAFF,TGTGCCAGCAGTCCTTCCCCGGGACAGGGGGTTGCTGAAGCTTTCTTT,TRBV11-2,.,TRBJ1-1,TRBD1
CASRDTDIEPTYEQYF,TGTGCCAGCAGGGACACTGACATAGAGCCAACCTACGAGCAGTACTTC,TRBV28,.,TRBJ2-7,.
CASSSLDYLYEQYF,TGTGCCAGCAGTTCCCTGGACTACCTCTACGAGCAGTACTTC,TRBV27,.,TRBJ2-7,.
CSVEGGDPEAFF,TGCAGCGTTGAAGGGGGGGACCCTGAAGCTTTCTTT,TRBV29-1,.,TRBJ1-1,.
CASSSTVERGTDTQYF,TGCGCCAGCAGCTCGACAGTGGAGCGTGGCACAGATACGCAGTATTTT,TRBV5-1,once,TRBJ2-3,.